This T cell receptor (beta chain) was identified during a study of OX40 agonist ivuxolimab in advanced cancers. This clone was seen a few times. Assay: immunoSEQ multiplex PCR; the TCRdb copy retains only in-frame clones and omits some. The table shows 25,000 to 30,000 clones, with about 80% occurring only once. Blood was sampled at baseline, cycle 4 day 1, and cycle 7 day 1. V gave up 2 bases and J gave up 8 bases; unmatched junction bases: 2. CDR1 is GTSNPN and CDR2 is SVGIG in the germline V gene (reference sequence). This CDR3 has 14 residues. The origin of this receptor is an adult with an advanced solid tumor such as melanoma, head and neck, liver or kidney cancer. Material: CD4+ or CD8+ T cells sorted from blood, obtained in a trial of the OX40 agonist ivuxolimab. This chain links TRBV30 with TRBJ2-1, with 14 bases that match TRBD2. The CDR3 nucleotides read TGTGCCTGGAGTCCGGGACTAGCGGGGGATGAGCAGTTCTTC. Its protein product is CAWSPGLAGDEQFF. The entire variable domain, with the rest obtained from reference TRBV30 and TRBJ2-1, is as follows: SQTIHQWPATLVQPVGSPLSLECTVEGTSNPNLYWYRQAAGRGLQLLFYSVGIGQISSEVPQNLSASRPQDRQFILSSKKLLLSDSGFYLCAWSPGLAGDEQFFGPGTRLTVL.